These 9 T cell receptor beta chains were sequenced from one sample in a study of blood T cell dynamics during melanoma immunotherapy. Sequencing was performed with immunoSEQ multiplex PCR; in TCRdb, only in-frame clones are kept and a portion is missing. The profile covers tens of thousands of clones, with around nine tenths appearing a single time and 4.6% taken by the ten largest. This sample's time point: pre-treatment baseline. Specimen: blood, collected from a patient treated with checkpoint blockade. The receptors derive from a human donor with melanoma.

The chain has TRBV27 and TRBJ2-7, with 10 bases identical to TRBD2. V trimming: 2 bases; J trimming: 2 bases; junction bases outside the gene matches: 15. The CDR3 extends over 19 amino acids. The V gene's germline CDR1 is MNHEY and CDR2 SMNVEV (reference sequence). The CDR3 DNA is TGTGCCAGCAGTTTAAGGGGAAGCGGGAGGGCATCCAGGGCCTACGAGCAGTACTTC. Translation: CASSLRGSGRASRAYEQYF.

The chain joins TRBV29-1 to TRBJ2-3; D unclear. The CDR3 contains 15 residues. The germline V and J ends were trimmed by 0 bases and 4 bases, with 14 bases remaining between them. Germline V gene lookup returns CDR1 SQVTM and CDR2 ANQGSEA. CDR3 sequence: CSVEDQGLDPDTQYF. CDR3 in DNA: TGCAGCGTTGAAGATCAAGGTTTGGACCCAGATACGCAGTATTTT.

This clone turned up a few times. The J gene is TRBJ1-4, the V gene TRBV28; TRBD1 might be the D (5 bases). The CDR3 extends over 16 amino acids. Germline CDR1 is MDHEN and CDR2 is SYDVKM. The V end lost 8 bases, the J end lost 2 bases, and 18 bases lay between the germline ends. The CDR3 sequence is CASGELFGGTNEKLFF. The DNA for the CDR3 is TGTGCCAGCGGAGAACTCTTCGGGGGTACTAATGAAAAACTGTTTTTT.

The chain recombines TRBV18 with TRBJ2-5; 7 nucleotides align to TRBD2. V lost 5 bases to trimming and J lost 5 bases; unmatched junction nucleotides: 5. The CDR3 has 13 residues. Looked up from germline, CDR1 is KGHSH and CDR2 is LQKENI. The CDR3 nucleotides are TGTGCCAGCTCAGCTACGGGGGGTGAGACCCAGTACTTC. Translating gives CASSATGGETQYF.

V is TRBV28 and J is TRBJ2-1; possible D gene TRBD2, 7 bases. Deletions cut 6 bases from V and 9 bases from J, with 18 bases between. The V gene's germline CDR1 is MDHEN and CDR2 SYDVKM. This CDR3 region has 14 residues. CDR3 residues: CASRVGGALAEQFF. CDR3 nucleotides: TGTGCCAGCAGGGTGGGGGGGGCACTGGCTGAGCAGTTCTTC.

This rearrangement joins TRBV19 to TRBJ2-3, with D perhaps TRBD2 (6 bases). The germline V gene encodes CDR1 LNHDA and CDR2 SQIVND (reference sequence). V dropped 6 bases and J dropped 8 bases, with 15 bases sitting between them. This CDR3 spans 13 amino acids. This chain's CDR3 is CASSPLLGGTQYF. For the CDR3, the DNA is TGTGCCAGTAGCCCCCTATTGGGGGGTACGCAGTATTTT.

V usage is TRBV7-9 and J usage is TRBJ2-1, with 8 bases fitting TRBD2. V shed 3 bases, J shed 3 bases, and the junction held 7 bases outside the gene matches. CDR1 and CDR2 (germline): SEHNR, FQNEAQ (reference sequence). This CDR3 contains 16 residues. CDR3 sequence reads: CASSFGGRTIYNEQFF. The CDR3 DNA follows: TGTGCCAGCAGCTTCGGCGGGAGGACGATCTACAATGAGCAGTTCTTC.

The chain uses TRBV10-3 and TRBJ2-1; 7 bases map to TRBD2. CDR3 size: 15 residues. The V gene end was trimmed by 4 bases and the J gene end by 0 bases; junction bases not matched to a gene: 3. Germline V gene data show CDR1 as ENHRY and CDR2 as SYGVKD. The CDR3 DNA follows: TGTGCCATCAGTGGAGCGGGGAGCTCCTACAATGAGCAGTTCTTC. It specifies CAISGAGSSYNEQFF.

A single count supports this clone. The rearrangement joins TRBV2 to TRBJ2-6; 7 bases match TRBD1. The CDR3 covers 16 residues. Per germline, CDR1 SNHLY and CDR2 FYNNEI. Losses at the gene ends were 9 bases for V and 4 bases for J; bases not matched to a gene: 12. The CDR3 coding sequence is TGTGCCAGTAACCCGACAGGGTTTTCCGGGGCCAACGTCCTGACTTTC. This sequence encodes CASNPTGFSGANVLTF.